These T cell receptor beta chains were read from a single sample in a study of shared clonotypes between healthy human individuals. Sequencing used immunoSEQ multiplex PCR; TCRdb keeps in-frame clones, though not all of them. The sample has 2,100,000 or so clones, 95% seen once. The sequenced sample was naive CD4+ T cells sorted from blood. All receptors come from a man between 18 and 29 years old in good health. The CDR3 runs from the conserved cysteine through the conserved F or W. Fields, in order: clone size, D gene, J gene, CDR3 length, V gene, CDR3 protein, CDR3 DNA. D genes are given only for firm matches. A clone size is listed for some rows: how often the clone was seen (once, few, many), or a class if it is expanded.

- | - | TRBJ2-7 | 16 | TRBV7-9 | CASSLLAARGISEQYF | TGTGCCAGCAGCTTATTGGCAGCCAGGGGCATCTCAGAGCAGTACTTC
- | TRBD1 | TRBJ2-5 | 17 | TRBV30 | CAWSLTGGKPYQETQYF | TGTGCCTGGAGCCTGACAGGGGGCAAACCGTACCAAGAGACCCAGTACTTC
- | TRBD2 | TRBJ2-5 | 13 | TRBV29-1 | CSVGGLDLETQYF | TGCAGCGTTGGGGGACTAGATTTGGAGACCCAGTACTTC
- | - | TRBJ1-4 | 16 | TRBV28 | CASSLLGEATNEKLFF | TGTGCCAGCAGTTTATTGGGGGAAGCAACTAATGAAAAACTGTTTTTT
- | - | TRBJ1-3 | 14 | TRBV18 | CASSPELSGNTIYF | TGTGCCAGCTCACCAGAGCTCTCTGGAAACACCATATATTTT
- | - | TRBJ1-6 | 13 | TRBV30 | CAWSDPGNSPLHF | TGTGCCTGGAGTGACCCGGGGAATTCACCCCTCCACTTT
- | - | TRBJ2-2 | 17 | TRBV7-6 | CASTKGRGGPSTGELFF | TGTGCCAGCACCAAGGGCAGGGGAGGGCCCAGCACCGGGGAGCTGTTTTTT
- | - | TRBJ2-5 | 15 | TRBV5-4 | CASSWTGGGGETQYF | TGTGCCAGCAGCTGGACAGGAGGGGGAGGGGAGACCCAGTACTTC
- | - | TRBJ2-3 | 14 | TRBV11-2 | CASSLTRNTDTQYF | TGTGCCAGCAGCTTAACTAGGAACACAGATACGCAGTATTTT
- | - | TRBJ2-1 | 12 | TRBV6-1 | CASSGYRVQAFF | TGTGCCAGCAGTGGATACCGGGTCCAAGCGTTCTTC
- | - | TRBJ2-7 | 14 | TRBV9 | CASSPWDGAYEQYF | TGTGCCAGCAGCCCGTGGGACGGAGCCTACGAGCAGTACTTC
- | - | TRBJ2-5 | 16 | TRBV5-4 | CASSTTGTRRKETQYF | TGTGCCAGCAGCACAACCGGGACACGGCGTAAAGAGACCCAGTACTTC
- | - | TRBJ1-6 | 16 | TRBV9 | CASSSQGALGNSPLHF | TGTGCCAGCAGCTCACAAGGGGCCCTTGGAAATTCACCCCTCCACTTT
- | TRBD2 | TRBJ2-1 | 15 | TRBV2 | CASSPTSGSGGEQFF | TGTGCCAGCAGCCCCACTAGCGGGAGTGGCGGGGAGCAGTTCTTC
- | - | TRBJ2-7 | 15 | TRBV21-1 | CASSKVTSGRYEQYF | TGTGCCAGCAGCAAGGTTACTAGCGGGAGGTACGAGCAGTACTTC
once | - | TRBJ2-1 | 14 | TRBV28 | CASSPAAKRGEQFF | TGTGCCAGCAGTCCTGCGGCCAAGCGAGGGGAGCAGTTCTTC
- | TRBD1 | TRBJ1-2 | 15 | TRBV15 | CATSRSLGGGYGYTF | TGTGCCACCAGCAGATCTTTAGGGGGCGGGTATGGCTACACCTTC
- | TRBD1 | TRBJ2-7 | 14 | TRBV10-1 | CASSEQTGIYEQYF | TGCGCCAGCAGTGAGCAGACAGGGATATACGAGCAGTACTTC
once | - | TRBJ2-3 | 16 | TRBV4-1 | CASSLLGAGLTDTQYF | TGCGCCAGCAGCCTCCTAGGAGCGGGTCTCACAGATACGCAGTATTTT
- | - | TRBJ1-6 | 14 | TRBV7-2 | CASSSDSPHSPLHF | TGTGCCAGCAGCTCTGACAGTCCTCATTCACCCCTCCACTTT
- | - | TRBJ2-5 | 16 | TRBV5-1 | CASSLFGGGGGETQYF | TGCGCCAGCAGCTTGTTTGGCGGGGGCGGCGGGGAGACCCAGTACTTC
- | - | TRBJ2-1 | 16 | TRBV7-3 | CASSLIPGMVYNEQFF | TGTGCCAGCAGCTTAATACCGGGTATGGTGTACAATGAGCAGTTCTTC
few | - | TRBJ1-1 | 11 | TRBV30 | CAWSRQAEAFF | TGTGCCTGGAGTCGGCAGGCTGAAGCTTTCTTT
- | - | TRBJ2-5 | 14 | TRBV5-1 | CASSLGSGQETQYF | TGCGCCAGCAGCTTGGGTAGCGGTCAAGAGACCCAGTACTTC
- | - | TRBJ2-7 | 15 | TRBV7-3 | CASSLNAGGLYEQYF | TGTGCCAGCAGCTTAAACGCTGGGGGGCTTTACGAGCAGTACTTC
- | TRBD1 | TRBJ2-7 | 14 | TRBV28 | CASSLGQGLYEQYF | TGTGCCAGCAGTCTAGGACAGGGACTCTACGAGCAGTACTTC
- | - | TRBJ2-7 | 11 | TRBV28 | CASSSQGRKYF | TGTGCCAGCAGTTCGCAGGGCAGAAAGTACTTC
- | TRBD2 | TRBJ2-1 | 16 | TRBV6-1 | CASSAETSGGNNEQFF | TGTGCCAGCAGTGCGGAGACTAGCGGGGGCAACAATGAGCAGTTCTTC
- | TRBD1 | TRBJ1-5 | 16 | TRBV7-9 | CASSLWTGGGNQPQHF | TGTGCCAGCAGCTTATGGACAGGGGGTGGCAATCAGCCCCAGCATTTT
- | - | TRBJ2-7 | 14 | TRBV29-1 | CSVTDRPSSYEQYF | TGCAGCGTTACCGACAGGCCAAGCTCCTACGAGCAGTACTTC
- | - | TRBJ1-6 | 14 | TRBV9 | CASTVGGLNSPLHF | TGTGCCAGCACCGTGGGGGGGTTGAATTCACCCCTCCACTTT
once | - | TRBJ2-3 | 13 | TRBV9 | CASSGQTSDTQYF | TGTGCCAGCAGCGGGCAGACTTCCGATACGCAGTATTTT
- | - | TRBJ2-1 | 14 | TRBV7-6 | CASSFWEHYNEQFF | TGTGCCAGCAGCTTTTGGGAGCACTACAATGAGCAGTTCTTC
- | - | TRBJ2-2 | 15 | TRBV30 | CAWTRTASNTGELFF | TGTGCCTGGACTAGGACTGCTTCGAACACCGGGGAGCTGTTTTTT
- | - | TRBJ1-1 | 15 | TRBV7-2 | CASSLFEQGNTEAFF | TGTGCCAGCAGCTTATTCGAACAGGGGAACACTGAAGCTTTCTTT
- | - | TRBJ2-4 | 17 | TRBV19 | CASSIGAGGLAKNIQYF | TGTGCCAGTAGTATAGGCGCAGGTGGACTAGCCAAAAACATTCAGTACTTC
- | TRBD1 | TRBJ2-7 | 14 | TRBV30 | CAWSSETGGYEQYF | TGTGCCTGGAGTTCGGAGACAGGGGGCTACGAGCAGTACTTC
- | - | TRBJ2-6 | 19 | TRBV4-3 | CASSQDDTPLRPGANVLTF | TGCGCCAGCAGCCAAGATGATACGCCCCTAAGGCCTGGGGCCAACGTCCTGACTTTC
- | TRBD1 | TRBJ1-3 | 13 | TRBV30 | CAWSRGQGNTIYF | TGTGCCTGGAGTAGGGGGCAAGGAAACACCATATATTTT
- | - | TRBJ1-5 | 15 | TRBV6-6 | CASSPFGGLGQPQHF | TGTGCCAGCTCACCATTTGGGGGGCTAGGGCAGCCCCAGCATTTT
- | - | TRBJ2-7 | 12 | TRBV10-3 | CAISVQGYEQYF | TGTGCCATCAGTGTTCAGGGCTACGAGCAGTACTTC
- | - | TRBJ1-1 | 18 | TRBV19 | CASSISRGMKGMNTEAFF | TGTGCCAGTAGTATCAGCCGGGGGATGAAGGGCATGAACACTGAAGCTTTCTTT
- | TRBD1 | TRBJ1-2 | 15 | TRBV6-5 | CASSYRGQANYGYTF | TGTGCCAGCAGTTATAGGGGGCAGGCAAACTATGGCTACACCTTC
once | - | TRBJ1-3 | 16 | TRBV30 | CAWGLRASQAGNTIYF | TGTGCCTGGGGCTTAAGGGCCTCACAGGCTGGAAACACCATATATTTT
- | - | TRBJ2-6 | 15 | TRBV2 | CASSGQGGGANVLTF | TGTGCCAGCAGTGGTCAGGGTGGTGGGGCCAACGTCCTGACTTTC
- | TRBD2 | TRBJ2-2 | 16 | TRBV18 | CASSDLGLAVAGELFF | TGTGCCAGCTCAGACCTTGGACTAGCGGTGGCCGGGGAGCTGTTTTTT
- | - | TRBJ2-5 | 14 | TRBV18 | CASVSGPPQETQYF | TGTGCCAGCGTGAGCGGGCCTCCTCAAGAGACCCAGTACTTC
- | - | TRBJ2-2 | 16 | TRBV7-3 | CASSLVSLRDTGELFF | TGTGCCAGCAGCTTAGTGTCCCTCCGGGACACCGGGGAGCTGTTTTTT
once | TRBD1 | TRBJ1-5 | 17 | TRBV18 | CASSPTGQGPLGQPQHF | TGTGCCAGCTCACCGACCGGACAGGGCCCCCTCGGGCAGCCCCAGCATTTT
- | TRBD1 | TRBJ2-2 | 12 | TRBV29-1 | CSVHRGPGELFF | TGCAGCGTCCACAGGGGACCCGGGGAGCTGTTTTTT
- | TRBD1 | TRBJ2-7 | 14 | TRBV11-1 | CASSLGRGPYEQYF | TGTGCCAGCAGCTTAGGCAGGGGGCCCTACGAGCAGTACTTC
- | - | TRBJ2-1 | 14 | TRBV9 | CASSPADLYNEQFF | TGTGCCAGCAGCCCTGCCGACCTTTACAATGAGCAGTTCTTC
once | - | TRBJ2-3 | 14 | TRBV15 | CATSRDPGTDTQYF | TGTGCCACCAGCAGAGATCCAGGGACAGATACGCAGTATTTT
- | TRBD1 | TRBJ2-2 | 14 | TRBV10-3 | CATGQGLNTGELFF | TGTGCCACCGGACAGGGATTAAACACCGGGGAGCTGTTTTTT
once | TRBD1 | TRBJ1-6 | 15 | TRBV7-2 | CASSLYQGVNSPLHF | TGTGCCAGCAGCTTATATCAGGGGGTCAATTCACCCCTCCACTTT